The clone carrying this TCR beta chain was seen a few times. These data are taken from a study of blood T cells in healthy people across ages. This CDR3 contains 19 residues. Germline V gene data show CDR1 as LGHNA and CDR2 as YSLEER. Trimming removed 0 bases from V and 0 bases from J; junction bases left unmatched: 7. A second PCR, run for about 7 to 11 cycles, used a sample-barcoded 5' primer plus a J-beta primer mix. TCRdb called the 5' RACE reads again in MiXCR, with one record for every CDR3 protein. The sample comprises hundreds of thousands of distinct CDR3 sequences, 58% of which are singletons, and over 20% rests with the top ten.

The clonotype originates from a man aged 30 to 45 in good health. V usage is TRBV4-3 and J usage is TRBJ2-3, with 12 positions matching TRBD2. Material: blood. The CDR3, as DNA: TGCGCCAGCAGCCAAGACCGACTAGCGGGAGCCACTAGCACAGATACGCAGTATTTT. This gives the protein CASSQDRLAGATSTDTQYF.